This T cell receptor beta chain was documented in a study of Graves' ophthalmopathy and Graves' hyperthyroidism. Turning to the study itself: Hyperthyroidism was classified as stable if no ophthalmopathy occurred within 18 months of follow-up.

Germline CDR1 is SQVTM and CDR2 is ANQGSEA. The CDR3 has 15 residues. The V gene lost 5 bases and the J gene lost 0 bases, with 14 bases spanning the gap. Study-level findings and limits: In blood, most expanded thyroid clonotypes above 0.001 frequency were also detected.

Among the hyperthyroidism patients, all were newly diagnosed, aged 18 to 65, with under 2 months' duration. Diagnosis used clinical symptoms, serum thyroxine, TRAb, thyroid ultrasound and orbital computed tomography. Comment on this clonotype: Its target is not known.

Beta-chain TCR CDR3 regions were amplified from RNA transcripts. Scientists carried out first-round RT-PCR using HTBI primers and then a second-round multiplex PCR. MiXCR, applied by TCRdb to the multiplex PCR reads, yields one record per CDR3 protein. The repertoire holds about 600,000 distinct CDR3 sequences, just under 40% seen once, with less than 4.5% in the top ten. The J gene is TRBJ2-1, the V gene TRBV29-1; the D is unclear. This TCR derives from an adult man with Graves' hyperthyroidism. Sequenced material: peripheral blood or thyroid tissue (not recorded which). CDR3 loop: CSVPSRSSSYNEQFF. CDR3 DNA: TGCAGCGTTCCCTCTAGGAGCAGCTCCTACAATGAGCAGTTCTTC.